Listed below are T cell receptor beta chains from one sample, sequenced in a study of blood T cell repertoires in COVID-19. Here immunoSEQ multiplex PCR was the method, and the copy in TCRdb shows in-frame clones only, minus some. In the table there are tens of thousands of clones, approximately 86% of which are singletons. Input material: peripheral blood. All receptors come from a middle-aged man with acute or convalescent COVID-19. The CDR3 runs from the conserved cysteine through the conserved F or W. The D gene is left open where the match is weak. Size is stated for part of the rows, as once, few or many counts, or as a class when the clone is expanded.

d_call j_call v_call clone_size cdr3_nt cdr3_aa
. TRBJ2-1 TRBV5-4 . TGTGCCAGCAGCTTGGGGCTAGTCGATGAGCAGTTCTTC CASSLGLVDEQFF
TRBD1 TRBJ2-7 TRBV4-1 . TGCGCCAGCAGCCCCATGGGACAGGGGGTTGAGGACGAGCAGTACTTC CASSPMGQGVEDEQYF
TRBD2 TRBJ2-2 TRBV5-5 . TGTGCCAGCAGCGGGGGACTACCCTCTGGGGAGCTGTTTTTT CASSGGLPSGELFF
TRBD1 TRBJ1-2 TRBV4-3 . TGCGCCAGCAGCCCCGAGGGGACAGGGGGCGCGCGGGGCTACACCTTC CASSPEGTGGARGYTF
TRBD1 TRBJ2-3 TRBV10-3 . TGTGCCATCAGCACCGGACAGGTCACAGATACGCAGTATTTT CAISTGQVTDTQYF
. TRBJ2-7 TRBV2 . TGTGCCAGCAGTGTGGGGGACTCCTTCTTC CASSVGDSFF
. TRBJ1-1 TRBV7-8 . TGTGCCAGCAGCTCCTTTATGAACACTGAAGCTTTCTTT CASSSFMNTEAFF
. TRBJ2-7 TRBV19 . TGTGCCAGTAGTCCTTGGGCAGATCAGAGCTACGAGCAGTACTTC CASSPWADQSYEQYF
. TRBJ1-1 TRBV5-1 few TGCGCCAGCAGCTTTAACACCCAGAACACTGAAGCTTTCTTT CASSFNTQNTEAFF
TRBD1 TRBJ2-7 TRBV6-5 few TGTGCCAGCAGTTACTCCACAGGGGGGCAATACGAGCAGTACTTC CASSYSTGGQYEQYF
. TRBJ2-7 TRBV7-3 few TGTGCCAGCAGCCAGTCCCGCCAGGGCGAGCAGTACTTC CASSQSRQGEQYF
. TRBJ1-1 TRBV5-6 . TGTGCCAGCAGCTTACAGGAGAACACTGAAGCTTTCTTT CASSLQENTEAFF
TRBD2 TRBJ2-1 TRBV11-2 few TGTGCCAGCAGCTTAGATTCCAGGCAAGGGACTAGCGGGAGTAATGAGCAGTTCTTC CASSLDSRQGTSGSNEQFF
. TRBJ1-6 TRBV10-3 few TGTGCCATCAGTGAGTCGACGGGGTCAAATTCACCCCTCCACTTT CAISESTGSNSPLHF
. TRBJ1-4 TRBV30 . TGTGCCTGGACGGGGTTGAATATGGAAAAACTGTTTTTT CAWTGLNMEKLFF
TRBD2 TRBJ2-4 TRBV19 . TGTGCCAGTAGAAAATCGGGGGGTGACATTCAGTACTTC CASRKSGGDIQYF
TRBD1 TRBJ1-1 TRBV4-3 once TGCGCCAGCAGCCAAGATAGGGGGCGGGTCACTGAAGCTTTCTTT CASSQDRGRVTEAFF
TRBD1 TRBJ1-4 TRBV2 once TGTGCCAGCAGTGAAAGAGGTGGGACAGGGATTGCAACTAATGAAAAACTGTTTTTT CASSERGGTGIATNEKLFF
. TRBJ1-4 TRBV7-8 . TGTGCCAGCAGCTTAGACAGGGATGGGAGTGAAAAACTGTTTTTT CASSLDRDGSEKLFF
. TRBJ2-3 TRBV18 once TGTGCCAGCTCACCAGACAGGAACACAGATACGCAGTATTTT CASSPDRNTDTQYF
TRBD1 TRBJ1-1 TRBV6-4 . TGTGCCAGCAGCCTTACAGGGGACACTGAAGCTTTCTTT CASSLTGDTEAFF
. TRBJ2-7 TRBV20-1 . TGCAGTGCTAGTCAGTCACAGGCCTACTCCTACGAGCAGTACTTC CSASQSQAYSYEQYF
. TRBJ2-2 TRBV7-2 . TGTGCCAGCAGCGTAGGACAGAACACCGGGGAGCTGTTTTTT CASSVGQNTGELFF
. TRBJ1-6 TRBV27 . TGTGCCAGCAGTTTATCAGCAGGGTTGGTTTCACCCCTCCACTTT CASSLSAGLVSPLHF
TRBD1 TRBJ2-1 TRBV19 . TGTGCCAGTAGTACCAGGGGGTGGTCCTACAATGAGCAGTTCTTC CASSTRGWSYNEQFF
. TRBJ2-2 TRBV27 . TGTGCCAGCAGGGTGCAGGGGAACACCGGGGAGCTGTTTTTT CASRVQGNTGELFF
TRBD1 TRBJ2-1 TRBV18 . TGTGCCAGCTCACCACCGGGACAGCCTACCAATGAGCAGTTCTTC CASSPPGQPTNEQFF
. TRBJ1-5 TRBV21-1 . TGTGCCAGCAGCAAAGCGAGGGGAGGCGGCAATCAGCCCCAGCATTTT CASSKARGGGNQPQHF
TRBD1 TRBJ2-1 TRBV11-2 . TGTGCCAGCAGCCCAACAGGGGGGACCTACAATGAGCAGTTCTTC CASSPTGGTYNEQFF
. TRBJ2-3 TRBV7-5 . TGTGTCAGAAGGCCACCGGGCGGGGGGTCCCTTTTTAGCACAGATACGCAGTATTTT CVRRPPGGGSLFSTDTQYF
TRBD1 TRBJ1-4 TRBV19 . TGTGCCAGTAGTACTCGGACAGGGTGGGAAACCCGGTTTTTT CASSTRTGWETRFF
TRBD1 TRBJ2-7 TRBV19 . TGTGCCAGTAGTATAGTGGGACAGGGTGGCTACGAGCAGTACTTC CASSIVGQGGYEQYF
. TRBJ2-6 TRBV5-4 . TGTGCCAGCAGCTTGGGAGATACCAACTACGCCTCTGGGGCCAACGTCCTGACTTTC CASSLGDTNYASGANVLTF
. TRBJ2-2 TRBV28 . TGTGCCAGCTCCTCTGTTAGCGGGGAGCTGTTTTTT CASSSVSGELFF
. TRBJ2-7 TRBV6-5 . TGTGCCAGCAGCGCTTTAGCGAGGGAGCAGTACTTC CASSALAREQYF
TRBD2 TRBJ2-1 TRBV28 . TGTGCCAGCAGGCTAGGGACTAGCGGAACCTACAATGAGCAGTTCTTC CASRLGTSGTYNEQFF
. TRBJ2-2 TRBV28 . TGTGCCAGCAGTTTATTGCTAGCTGGCACCGGGGAGCTGTTTTTT CASSLLLAGTGELFF
. TRBJ1-6 TRBV14 . TGTGCCAGCAGCCTCCACTATAATTCACCCCTCCACTTT CASSLHYNSPLHF
TRBD1 TRBJ1-5 TRBV19 . TGTGCCAGTAGTACAGGACAGGGGGCAGGTCAGCCCCAGCATTTT CASSTGQGAGQPQHF
TRBD2 TRBJ2-2 TRBV9 . TGTGCCAGCATGGAAGCGGGGGGGCCCGGCGGGGAGCTGTTTTTT CASMEAGGPGGELFF
. TRBJ1-1 TRBV5-1 . TGCGCCAGCAGCTTGGGGGCCGAAATGAACACTGAAGCTTTCTTT CASSLGAEMNTEAFF
. TRBJ2-1 TRBV20-1 . TGCACCGTAGCGGACCTCAATGAGCAGTTCTTC CTVADLNEQFF
TRBD1 TRBJ1-4 TRBV7-8 . TGTGCCAGCAGCTTAGCGAGACCAGGGGGGAATGAAAAACTGTTTTTT CASSLARPGGNEKLFF
TRBD2 TRBJ2-1 TRBV3-1/TRBV3-2 once TGTGCCAGCAGCCCGGCGGGGGGGCCCTACAATGAGCAGTTCTTC CASSPAGGPYNEQFF
. TRBJ1-5 TRBV11-2 . TGTGCCAGCAGCTCCCCCCCCGGGAACCAGCATTTT CASSSPPGNQHF
. TRBJ2-3 TRBV10-3 . TGTGCCATCAGTTACCCTGCTGGGGAGGTCACAGATACGCAGTATTTT CAISYPAGEVTDTQYF
TRBD1 TRBJ2-3 TRBV5-4 . TGTGCCAGCAGCTGGCGGACAGGGGGGTTCACAGATACGCAGTATTTT CASSWRTGGFTDTQYF
TRBD1 TRBJ2-5 TRBV28 . TGTGCCAGCAGTCCGCAGGGACAGGGGAAAGAGACCCAGTACTTC CASSPQGQGKETQYF
TRBD1 TRBJ2-2 TRBV19 . TGTGCCAGTAGTCTCGGCCTAGGACAGGGGGGCACCGGGGAGCTGTTTTTT CASSLGLGQGGTGELFF
. TRBJ1-1 TRBV30 . TGTGCCTGGACCGCACAGGTAATGAACACTGAAGCTTTCTTT CAWTAQVMNTEAFF
. TRBJ1-3 TRBV28 . TGTGCCAGCAGAACTCAGGGGAGCTCTGGAAACACCATATATTTT CASRTQGSSGNTIYF
TRBD1 TRBJ1-1 TRBV19 . TGTGCCAGTAGTATAGGGCAGGGGGTTAAAGAAGCTTTCTTT CASSIGQGVKEAFF
TRBD2 TRBJ2-7 TRBV28 . TGTGCCAGCAGTTTAGATTTTAGCGGGAGGGCGCGGGAGCAGTACTTC CASSLDFSGRAREQYF
. TRBJ1-2 TRBV7-9 . TGTGCCAGCAGCTTAGCTGGGGCATACTATGGCTACACCTTC CASSLAGAYYGYTF